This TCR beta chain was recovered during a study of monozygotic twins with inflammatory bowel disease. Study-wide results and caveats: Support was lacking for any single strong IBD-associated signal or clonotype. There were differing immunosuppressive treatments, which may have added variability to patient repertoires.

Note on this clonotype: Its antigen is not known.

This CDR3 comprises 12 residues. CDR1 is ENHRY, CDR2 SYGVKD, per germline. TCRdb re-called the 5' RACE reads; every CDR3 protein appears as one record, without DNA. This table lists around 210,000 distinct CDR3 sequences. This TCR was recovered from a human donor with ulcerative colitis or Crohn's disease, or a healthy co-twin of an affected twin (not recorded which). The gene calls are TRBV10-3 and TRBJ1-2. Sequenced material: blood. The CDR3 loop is CAISGGEDGYTF.